This T cell receptor beta chain was identified during a study of PD-1 blockade in classical Hodgkin lymphoma. V gave up 10 bases and J gave up 3 bases; unmatched junction bases: 3. There are 13 residues in the CDR3. The germline V gene has CDR1 SNHLY and CDR2 FYNNEI. Clones were read by immunoSEQ multiplex PCR, and TCRdb kept only the in-frame ones, dropping some. The repertoire holds approximately 26,000 clones, with around 81% as singletons. Every patient was affected by relapse after autologous stem cell transplantation, while exposure to brentuximab vedotin was not uniform. The study recorded best responses of complete response, partial response or progressive disease.

The sequence was collected from a human donor with classical Hodgkin lymphoma. This chain joins TRBV2 and TRBJ2-5; 12 positions match TRBD2. This specimen consisted of peripheral blood mononuclear cells (PBMCs), obtained before the second cycle of nivolumab. CDR3 loop: CATRLAGEETQYF. The CDR3 nucleotides read TGTGCCACCAGACTAGCGGGAGAAGAGACCCAGTACTTC.